The rows below give T cell receptor beta chains drawn from one sample of a study of blood T cells in healthy people across ages. Via MiXCR, TCRdb re-called the 5' RACE reads, giving one row per CDR3 protein. The table includes more than 650,000 distinct CDR3 sequences, 20% to 25% detected once. The material sequenced was blood. The source is a man in his 70s in good health. CDR3s include the opening cysteine and the closing phenylalanine or tryptophan. The D gene is left open where the match is weak. Clone sizes are given selectively: once, few, many, or a class where the clone is expanded.

D gene: -; V gene: TRBV27; clone size: -; J gene: TRBJ2-5; CDR3 protein: CASSSGLGETQYF; CDR3 DNA: TGTGCCAGCAGTTCAGGACTGGGGGAGACCCAGTACTTC
D gene: TRBD2; V gene: TRBV27; clone size: once; J gene: TRBJ2-3; CDR3 protein: CASNFGRGLAGDTQYF; CDR3 DNA: TGTGCCAGCAATTTCGGGAGGGGACTAGCGGGAGATACGCAGTATTTT
D gene: -; V gene: TRBV7-2; clone size: few; J gene: TRBJ2-3; CDR3 protein: CASSPDSPSTDTQYF; CDR3 DNA: TGTGCCAGCAGCCCCGACTCACCTAGCACAGATACGCAGTATTTT
D gene: TRBD1; V gene: TRBV27; clone size: many; J gene: TRBJ2-1; CDR3 protein: CASSRQGLYNEQFF; CDR3 DNA: TGTGCCAGCAGCCGACAGGGTCTGTACAATGAGCAGTTCTTC
D gene: TRBD1; V gene: TRBV7-2; clone size: many; J gene: TRBJ2-3; CDR3 protein: CASSPRQGRTDTQYF; CDR3 DNA: TGTGCCAGCAGCCCGCGACAGGGTAGGACAGATACGCAGTATTTT
D gene: TRBD1; V gene: TRBV7-8; clone size: few; J gene: TRBJ2-4; CDR3 protein: CASSPHRDRKTVAKNIQYF; CDR3 DNA: TGTGCCAGCAGCCCCCACCGGGACAGGAAGACTGTAGCCAAAAACATTCAGTACTTC
D gene: TRBD2; V gene: TRBV18; clone size: -; J gene: TRBJ2-5; CDR3 protein: CASSSTSGDMETQYF; CDR3 DNA: TGTGCCAGCTCATCGACTAGCGGGGATATGGAGACCCAGTACTTC
D gene: -; V gene: TRBV5-1; clone size: few; J gene: TRBJ2-7; CDR3 protein: CASSLDGESYEQYF; CDR3 DNA: TGCGCCAGCAGCTTGGATGGAGAGTCCTACGAGCAGTACTTC
D gene: TRBD1; V gene: TRBV20-1; clone size: -; J gene: TRBJ1-2; CDR3 protein: CSAWDSANYGYTF; CDR3 DNA: TGCAGTGCTTGGGACAGCGCTAACTATGGCTACACCTTC
D gene: -; V gene: TRBV12-3/TRBV12-4; clone size: many; J gene: TRBJ2-1; CDR3 protein: CASSVYDEQFF; CDR3 DNA: TGTGCCAGCAGTGTCTACGATGAGCAGTTCTTC
D gene: TRBD1; V gene: TRBV20-1; clone size: few; J gene: TRBJ1-2; CDR3 protein: CSASDSGTGGYGYTF; CDR3 DNA: TGCAGTGCTAGCGATTCGGGGACAGGGGGTTACGGCTACACCTTC
D gene: TRBD1; V gene: TRBV12-3/TRBV12-4; clone size: -; J gene: TRBJ1-5; CDR3 protein: CASSLPRQGGFAGNQPQHF; CDR3 DNA: TGTGCCAGCAGTTTACCCCGACAGGGGGGGTTCGCGGGCAATCAGCCCCAGCATTTT
D gene: -; V gene: TRBV7-9; clone size: -; J gene: TRBJ1-4; CDR3 protein: CASSFRTVIATNEKLFF; CDR3 DNA: TGTGCCAGCAGCTTCCGGACGGTCATTGCAACTAATGAAAAACTGTTTTTT
D gene: -; V gene: TRBV7-8; clone size: -; J gene: TRBJ1-3; CDR3 protein: CASSSNRASGNTIYF; CDR3 DNA: TGTGCCAGCAGCTCCAACAGGGCCTCTGGAAACACCATATATTTT
D gene: TRBD1; V gene: TRBV29-1; clone size: few; J gene: TRBJ2-2; CDR3 protein: CSAGTAATGELFF; CDR3 DNA: TGCAGCGCAGGGACAGCGGCCACCGGGGAGCTGTTTTTT
D gene: -; V gene: TRBV7-8; clone size: few; J gene: TRBJ2-5; CDR3 protein: CASSLVPSWGRGETQYF; CDR3 DNA: TGTGCCAGCAGCTTAGTTCCCAGTTGGGGCCGGGGAGAGACCCAGTACTTC
D gene: -; V gene: TRBV18; clone size: many; J gene: TRBJ1-5; CDR3 protein: CASSTTRTDAYSNQPQHF; CDR3 DNA: TGTGCCAGCTCAACAACTCGGACCGATGCCTATAGCAATCAGCCCCAGCATTTT
D gene: -; V gene: TRBV24-1; clone size: -; J gene: TRBJ2-3; CDR3 protein: CATSDLIGRDTQYF; CDR3 DNA: TGTGCCACCAGTGACCTGATTGGGAGAGATACGCAGTATTTT
D gene: -; V gene: TRBV7-9; clone size: -; J gene: TRBJ1-2; CDR3 protein: CASSLVGAPGGYTF; CDR3 DNA: TGTGCCAGCAGCTTAGTGGGGGCGCCAGGGGGCTACACCTTC
D gene: -; V gene: TRBV12-3/TRBV12-4; clone size: many; J gene: TRBJ1-2; CDR3 protein: CASSLAMDVHNGYTF; CDR3 DNA: TGTGCCAGCAGTTTAGCGATGGACGTCCACAATGGCTACACCTTC
D gene: -; V gene: TRBV12-3/TRBV12-4; clone size: -; J gene: TRBJ2-3; CDR3 protein: CASHQGMTDTQYF; CDR3 DNA: TGTGCCAGCCACCAGGGGATGACAGATACGCAGTATTTT
D gene: TRBD2; V gene: TRBV4-3; clone size: -; J gene: TRBJ2-5; CDR3 protein: CASSRLAGGGETQYF; CDR3 DNA: TGCGCCAGCAGCCGACTAGCGGGAGGGGGTGAGACCCAGTACTTC
D gene: -; V gene: TRBV5-1; clone size: once; J gene: TRBJ1-3; CDR3 protein: CASSLDVTSGNTIYF; CDR3 DNA: TGCGCCAGCAGCTTGGACGTAACCTCTGGAAACACCATATATTTT
D gene: -; V gene: TRBV15; clone size: -; J gene: TRBJ1-2; CDR3 protein: CATNRDLANYGYTF; CDR3 DNA: TGTGCCACCAACAGAGATCTAGCTAACTATGGCTACACCTTC
D gene: -; V gene: TRBV28; clone size: -; J gene: TRBJ2-7; CDR3 protein: CASSFGGTRRYEQYF; CDR3 DNA: TGTGCCAGCAGTTTCGGGGGGACACGACGCTACGAGCAGTACTTC
D gene: TRBD2; V gene: TRBV10-3; clone size: few; J gene: TRBJ2-3; CDR3 protein: CAISGSGLPTDTQYF; CDR3 DNA: TGTGCCATCAGTGGGTCGGGACTACCCACAGATACGCAGTATTTT
D gene: -; V gene: TRBV20-1; clone size: -; J gene: TRBJ2-7; CDR3 protein: CSADTAYEQYF; CDR3 DNA: TGCAGTGCGGACACAGCCTACGAGCAGTACTTC
D gene: -; V gene: TRBV28; clone size: few; J gene: TRBJ2-5; CDR3 protein: CASSTGPETQYF; CDR3 DNA: TGTGCCAGCAGTACAGGGCCAGAGACCCAGTACTTC
D gene: -; V gene: TRBV14; clone size: -; J gene: TRBJ2-1; CDR3 protein: CASSQDRSNEQFF; CDR3 DNA: TGTGCCAGCAGCCAAGATAGAAGTAATGAGCAGTTCTTC
D gene: -; V gene: TRBV9; clone size: -; J gene: TRBJ2-3; CDR3 protein: CASSPTGAVSTDTQYF; CDR3 DNA: TGTGCCAGCAGCCCCACCGGAGCGGTGAGCACAGATACGCAGTATTTT
D gene: TRBD1; V gene: TRBV7-9; clone size: few; J gene: TRBJ2-7; CDR3 protein: CASSFSLARGLYYEQYF; CDR3 DNA: TGTGCCAGCAGCTTTTCGCTAGCCAGGGGGCTGTACTACGAGCAGTACTTC
D gene: -; V gene: TRBV18; clone size: -; J gene: TRBJ1-2; CDR3 protein: CASSSTDFYGYTF; CDR3 DNA: TGTGCCAGCTCATCGACCGACTTCTATGGCTACACCTTC
D gene: -; V gene: TRBV4-3; clone size: few; J gene: TRBJ1-5; CDR3 protein: CASSQDSWGKDQPQHF; CDR3 DNA: TGCGCCAGCAGCCAAGATTCGTGGGGGAAGGACCAGCCCCAGCATTTT
D gene: -; V gene: TRBV12-3/TRBV12-4; clone size: few; J gene: TRBJ1-2; CDR3 protein: CASKSGGYYGYTF; CDR3 DNA: TGTGCCAGCAAATCGGGGGGGTACTATGGCTACACCTTC
D gene: -; V gene: TRBV29-1; clone size: few; J gene: TRBJ2-7; CDR3 protein: CSVRSGSSEQYF; CDR3 DNA: TGCAGCGTTCGATCCGGATCTAGCGAGCAGTACTTC
D gene: -; V gene: TRBV10-3; clone size: -; J gene: TRBJ2-7; CDR3 protein: CAISGGRRSSYEQYF; CDR3 DNA: TGTGCCATCAGTGGAGGAAGGAGGAGCTCCTACGAGCAGTACTTC
D gene: TRBD2; V gene: TRBV5-1; clone size: -; J gene: TRBJ2-1; CDR3 protein: CASSFGSGRAREQFF; CDR3 DNA: TGCGCCAGCAGCTTCGGTAGCGGGAGGGCCAGGGAGCAGTTCTTC
D gene: -; V gene: TRBV5-1; clone size: -; J gene: TRBJ2-7; CDR3 protein: CASSRGGQGGYEQYF; CDR3 DNA: TGCGCCAGCAGCCGGGGGGGACAGGGAGGATACGAGCAGTACTTC
D gene: -; V gene: TRBV12-3/TRBV12-4; clone size: -; J gene: TRBJ2-4; CDR3 protein: CASSPRGHLTKNIQYF; CDR3 DNA: TGTGCCAGCAGTCCCCGGGGCCATCTAACCAAAAACATTCAGTACTTC
D gene: -; V gene: TRBV7-2; clone size: -; J gene: TRBJ2-3; CDR3 protein: CASSLVITGTLSPDTQYF; CDR3 DNA: TGTGCCAGCAGCTTAGTGATTACCGGGACTTTGAGCCCAGATACGCAGTATTTT
D gene: TRBD2; V gene: TRBV3-1; clone size: many; J gene: TRBJ2-7; CDR3 protein: CASSPLLAGHHEQYF; CDR3 DNA: TGTGCCAGCAGCCCCCTCCTAGCGGGTCACCACGAGCAGTACTTC
D gene: -; V gene: TRBV20-1; clone size: -; J gene: TRBJ2-1; CDR3 protein: CSARGRVNEQFF; CDR3 DNA: TGCAGTGCTAGAGGGAGGGTAAATGAGCAGTTCTTC
D gene: -; V gene: TRBV6-6; clone size: few; J gene: TRBJ1-1; CDR3 protein: CASSPGPFNTEAFF; CDR3 DNA: TGTGCCAGCAGTCCGGGACCGTTTAACACTGAAGCTTTCTTT
D gene: -; V gene: TRBV12-3/TRBV12-4; clone size: few; J gene: TRBJ2-1; CDR3 protein: CASSFKGQSYNEQFF; CDR3 DNA: TGTGCCAGCAGTTTTAAAGGACAGTCCTACAATGAGCAGTTCTTC
D gene: TRBD1; V gene: TRBV20-1; clone size: few; J gene: TRBJ1-2; CDR3 protein: CSAVSRQGARGYTF; CDR3 DNA: TGCAGTGCTGTTTCGAGGCAGGGGGCGCGTGGCTACACCTTC
D gene: -; V gene: TRBV12-3/TRBV12-4; clone size: -; J gene: TRBJ2-1; CDR3 protein: CASSRGAENNEQFF; CDR3 DNA: TGTGCCAGCAGCCGAGGGGCGGAAAACAATGAGCAGTTCTTC
D gene: -; V gene: TRBV6-1; clone size: -; J gene: TRBJ1-4; CDR3 protein: CASSEGQENEKLFF; CDR3 DNA: TGTGCCAGCAGTGAAGGACAGGAGAATGAAAAACTGTTTTTT
D gene: TRBD1; V gene: TRBV19; clone size: -; J gene: TRBJ1-2; CDR3 protein: CASAAGTGLGYTF; CDR3 DNA: TGTGCCAGCGCCGCCGGGACAGGGCTTGGCTACACCTTC
D gene: -; V gene: TRBV19; clone size: -; J gene: TRBJ2-3; CDR3 protein: CASTPRDLLTDTQYF; CDR3 DNA: TGTGCCAGTACCCCCAGGGACTTACTCACAGATACGCAGTATTTT
D gene: TRBD1; V gene: TRBV5-1; clone size: -; J gene: TRBJ2-3; CDR3 protein: CASSPTAGGRTDTQYF; CDR3 DNA: TGCGCCAGCAGCCCGACGGCAGGGGGACGCACAGATACGCAGTATTTT
D gene: -; V gene: TRBV4-1; clone size: -; J gene: TRBJ2-3; CDR3 protein: CASSHPARQSTDTQYF; CDR3 DNA: TGCGCCAGCAGCCACCCCGCCAGGCAAAGCACAGATACGCAGTATTTT
D gene: -; V gene: TRBV7-2; clone size: -; J gene: TRBJ2-3; CDR3 protein: CASSPSSGETYDTQYF; CDR3 DNA: TGTGCCAGCAGCCCCTCAAGCGGAGAGACGTATGATACGCAGTATTTT
D gene: TRBD1; V gene: TRBV12-3/TRBV12-4; clone size: few; J gene: TRBJ2-1; CDR3 protein: CASRQTGYNEQFF; CDR3 DNA: TGTGCCAGCAGACAGACAGGGTACAATGAGCAGTTCTTC
D gene: TRBD1; V gene: TRBV30; clone size: once; J gene: TRBJ1-4; CDR3 protein: CAWATGVNEKLFF; CDR3 DNA: TGTGCCTGGGCCACAGGGGTTAATGAAAAACTGTTTTTT
D gene: -; V gene: TRBV19; clone size: few; J gene: TRBJ2-6; CDR3 protein: CASSIWTDSGANVLTF; CDR3 DNA: TGTGCCAGTAGTATCTGGACAGACTCTGGGGCCAACGTCCTGACTTTC
D gene: TRBD2; V gene: TRBV18; clone size: few; J gene: TRBJ2-5; CDR3 protein: CASSPLVAGGLQETQYF; CDR3 DNA: TGTGCCAGCTCACCTCTAGTAGCGGGGGGCCTCCAAGAGACCCAGTACTTC
D gene: -; V gene: TRBV9; clone size: few; J gene: TRBJ2-3; CDR3 protein: CASGRTGTDTQYF; CDR3 DNA: TGTGCCAGCGGACGGACAGGCACAGATACGCAGTATTTT
D gene: TRBD2; V gene: TRBV28; clone size: many; J gene: TRBJ2-3; CDR3 protein: CASSPSSGGLRTDTQYF; CDR3 DNA: TGTGCCAGCAGTCCATCAAGCGGGGGTCTTCGCACAGATACGCAGTATTTT
D gene: -; V gene: TRBV10-3; clone size: few; J gene: TRBJ2-5; CDR3 protein: CASNGQSRETQYF; CDR3 DNA: TGTGCCTCCAACGGACAGTCAAGGGAGACCCAGTACTTC